These 24 T cell receptor beta chains came from one sample sequenced in a study of T cells in Graves' hyperthyroidism and ophthalmopathy. RNA transcripts yielded amplified TCR beta CDR3 regions. HTBI primers were the set used in a first-round RT-PCR of the TCR CDR3. MiXCR, run by TCRdb on the multiplex PCR reads, gives a single entry per CDR3 protein. The data contain a few hundred thousand distinct CDR3 sequences, just over 14% of them seen just once; the ten biggest clones take up about 14%. Sequencing used blood. Receptors were obtained from a woman aged 40 to 55 with Graves' hyperthyroidism that later progressed to Graves' ophthalmopathy.

The sample holds many counts of this clonotype. J is TRBJ1-1 and V is TRBV18, with a tentative D call TRBD1 (5 bases). The germline gives CDR1 KGHSH, CDR2 LQKENI. V dropped 5 bases and J dropped 5 bases, with 18 bases sitting between them. The CDR3 covers 15 residues. The CDR3 region has the DNA TGTGCCAGCTCAAATGCAGGGTCAAGGGGTACTGAAGCTTTCTTT. Amino acids: CASSNAGSRGTEAFF.

This clonotype has just a few counts. The chain employs TRBV15 and TRBJ2-2; unclear D gene. The CDR3 runs to 12 residues. Germline V gene data show CDR1 as LNHNV and CDR2 as YYDKDF (reference sequence). V was cut by 1 base and J by 5 bases, with 2 bases left in between. CDR3 nucleotides: TGTGCCACCAGCAGAGTGACCGGGGAGCTGTTTTTT. Translation gives CATSRVTGELFF.

This clonotype showed up just a few times. This clone may be a read error of a much larger clone one base away. The chain uses TRBV11-2 and TRBJ1-1, with D hard to call. This CDR3 has 15 residues. The germline V gene has CDR1 SGHAT and CDR2 FQNNGV. The CDR3 is CASSSYRVPDTETFF. The DNA of the CDR3 is TGTGCCAGCAGCTCCTACCGGGTTCCCGACACTGAAACTTTCTTT.

This clonotype was counted ten times or more. This chain joins TRBV2 and TRBJ2-7, with D maybe TRBD1 (6 bases). The ends were cut back, 11 bases at V and 6 bases at J, with 20 bases in the middle. The CDR3 contains 13 residues. Germline CDR1 SNHLY, CDR2 FYNNEI. The CDR3 region is CALSLTPGVEQYF. The CDR3 DNA follows: TGTGCCCTATCGCTCACCCCAGGGGTCGAGCAGTACTTC.

This clonotype has ten or more counts. The J gene is TRBJ1-6, the V gene TRBV6-1, with no clear D. Germline V lookup: CDR1 MNHNS, CDR2 SASEGT. The V end lost 1 base, the J end lost 7 bases, and 11 bases lay between the germline ends. The CDR3 covers 15 residues. CDR3 sequence: CASSEDPRRNSPLHF. CDR3 DNA sequence: TGTGCCAGCAGTGAAGACCCCCGTAGAAATTCACCCCTCCACTTT.

In this sample, this clonotype turned up many times. The J gene is TRBJ1-2, the V gene TRBV28; maybe TRBD1 (5 bases). Trimming cost V 2 bases and J 8 bases, with 6 bases left between them. This CDR3 is 11 amino acids long. Germline CDR1 is MDHEN and CDR2 is SYDVKM. This CDR3 is CASSLRDGYTF. CDR3 in DNA: TGTGCCAGCAGTTTAAGGGACGGCTACACCTTC.

This clonotype was counted many times. The J gene is TRBJ2-3, the V gene TRBV6-1, with 7 bases identical to TRBD1. CDR1 and CDR2 from the germline V gene are MNHNS and SASEGT. After removal of 6 bases from V and 2 bases from J, the junction contained 5 bases not matched to a gene. The CDR3 covers 14 residues. The CDR3 coding sequence is TGTGCCAGCAGAATGGGACAGCCCACAGATACGCAGTATTTT. Translated, it gives CASRMGQPTDTQYF.

The chain joins TRBV7-2 to TRBJ2-7; D is uncertain. Deletions cut 2 bases from V and 6 bases from J, with 11 bases between. Germline CDR1 SGHTA, CDR2 FQGNSA. The CDR3 is made up of 13 amino acids. CDR3 residues: CASSLIPQSEQYF. The CDR3 coding sequence is TGTGCCAGCAGCTTAATTCCGCAAAGCGAGCAGTACTTC.

The sample holds many counts of this clonotype. The chain has TRBV10-3 and TRBJ2-7; 12 bases align to TRBD2. Trimming cost V 5 bases and J 0 bases; bases outside gene matches: 11. The germline V gene encodes CDR1 ENHRY and CDR2 SYGVKD. The CDR3 has 18 residues. CDR3 DNA sequence: TGTGCCATCAGTCCGGGGGCTAGCGGGAGGGAGCCCTCCTACGAGCAGTACTTC. It specifies CAISPGASGREPSYEQYF.

This clonotype showed up just a few times. The genes are TRBV7-2 and TRBJ2-1; maybe TRBD2 (6 bases). V lost 8 bases to trimming and J lost 2 bases, with 16 bases between them. Germline lookup yields CDR1 SGHTA and CDR2 FQGNSA. The CDR3 consists of 15 residues. The DNA for the CDR3 is TGTGCCAGCTCCCGGGACGGCGGGACCTACAATGAGCAGTTCTTC. Translation gives CASSRDGGTYNEQFF.

This clonotype showed up many times. The chain combines TRBV11-3 with TRBJ2-2; D gene uncertain. The V gene lost 0 bases and the J gene lost 5 bases, with 4 bases spanning the gap. Germline V gene sequence: CDR1 SGHNT, CDR2 YENEEA. The CDR3 loop spans 13 amino acids. CDR3 in DNA: TGTGCCAGCAGCTTAGAGGTGACCGGGGAGCTGTTTTTT. Residues: CASSLEVTGELFF. Complete variable domain (other parts from reference TRBV11-3 and TRBJ2-2): EAGVVQSPRYKIIEKKQPVAFWCNPISGHNTLYWYLQNLGQGPELLIRYENEEAVDDSQLPKDRFSAERLKGVDSTLKIQPAELGDSAVYLCASSLEVTGELFFGEGSRLTVL.

This clonotype was found many times. V and J are TRBV7-9 and TRBJ1-3, with D unresolved. Germline V lookup: CDR1 SEHNR, CDR2 FQNEAQ (reference sequence). The V end was cut by 5 bases, the J end by 4 bases, with 9 bases between. This CDR3 has 13 residues. CDR3 sequence: CASSPAGGNTIYF. The CDR3 coding sequence is TGTGCCAGCAGCCCAGCCGGCGGAAACACCATATATTTT.

CDR3 in amino acids: CASSLYWSRTDSGELFF. For the CDR3, the DNA is TGTGCCAGCAGCTTGTATTGGTCCAGAACTGATTCCGGGGAGCTGTTTTTT. The chain links TRBV5-8 to TRBJ2-2; D unresolved. V lost 1 base and J 6 bases, leaving 19 bases between the germline ends. CDR3 length: 17 residues. Germline CDR1 SGHTS, CDR2 YDEGEE.

V usage is TRBV4-1 and J usage is TRBJ2-1; D is perhaps TRBD2 (6 bases). This CDR3 has 14 amino acids. Germline CDR1 is MGHRA and CDR2 is YSYEKL. The V gene lost 1 base and the J gene lost 3 bases, with 7 bases spanning the gap. As DNA, the CDR3 is TGCGCCAGCAGCCAAGGCGGGAACTACAATGAGCAGTTCTTC. Amino acid sequence: CASSQGGNYNEQFF.

The sample holds many counts of this clonotype. V is TRBV27 and J is TRBJ2-1, with TRBD2 matching 7 bases. Germline loops: CDR1 MNHEY, CDR2 SMNVEV (reference sequence). V lost 6 bases and J lost 7; bases outside the gene matches: 9. The CDR3 has 14 amino acids. The CDR3 DNA reads as TGTGCCAGCAGCCTTCGCGGGACTAATAATGAGCAGTTCTTC. Translated, it gives CASSLRGTNNEQFF.

The chain links TRBV19 to TRBJ2-1; TRBD2 matches 8 bases. The CDR3 has 17 amino acids. With 1 base clipped from V and 4 bases from J, the junction kept 9 bases outside the gene matches. Germline V gives CDR1 LNHDA, CDR2 SQIVND (reference sequence). The CDR3 region is CASSIGVGAGAYNEQFF. The CDR3 DNA follows: TGTGCCAGTAGTATAGGGGTCGGAGCGGGGGCTTACAATGAGCAGTTCTTC.

This clonotype was seen ten or more times. V usage is TRBV19 and J usage is TRBJ2-5; a weak D match, TRBD2 (6 bases). Trimming cost V 2 bases and J 5 bases, with 6 bases left between them. The germline CDR1 and CDR2 sequences are LNHDA and SQIVND (reference sequence). CDR3 length: 12 amino acids. CDR3 region: CASSIRGETQYF. CDR3 sequence (DNA): TGTGCCAGTAGTATACGGGGGGAGACCCAGTACTTC.

The chain recombines TRBV3-1 with TRBJ1-1; a possible D gene is TRBD1 (5 bases). There are 16 residues in the CDR3. Germline V gene lookup returns CDR1 LGHDT and CDR2 YNNKEL (reference sequence). Between the trimmed V and J ends, which lost 2 bases and 4 bases, there was a span of 17 bases. CDR3 in amino acids: CASSQMAGKGSTEAFF. CDR3 nucleotide sequence: TGTGCCAGCAGCCAAATGGCAGGGAAGGGAAGCACTGAAGCTTTCTTT.

This clonotype appeared many times. The rearrangement links TRBV3-1 to TRBJ2-1; TRBD1 matches at 12 bases. Germline V CDR1 and CDR2: LGHDT, YNNKEL (reference sequence). CDR3 length: 15 amino acids. The V gene end was trimmed by 4 bases and the J gene end by 8 bases; junction bases not matched to a gene: 6. Written as DNA, the CDR3 is TGTGCCAGCAGCCTAGGGACAGGGGGCGTATATGAGCAGTTCTTC. This gives the protein CASSLGTGGVYEQFF.

A note on this clonotype: One end of the junction is discordant with germline, which a read error may explain. The gene calls are TRBV10-2 and TRBJ1-6, with a tentative D call TRBD1 (6 bases). CDR3 length: 15 amino acids. Germline CDR1 WSHSY, CDR2 SAAADI. CDR3: CASNREYRAGSPPHF. The CDR3 DNA sequence: TGCGCCAGCAACAGGGAGTACAGGGCAGGCTCACCCCCCCACTTT.

This clonotype was seen many times. J is TRBJ2-1 and V is TRBV5-1; D remains unclear. The CDR3 contains 15 residues. Germline V gives CDR1 SGHRS, CDR2 YFSETQ. The V and J ends lost 2 bases and 0 bases respectively, with 9 bases between them. CDR3 amino acids: CASSFVRSSYNEQFF. CDR3 nucleotide sequence: TGCGCCAGCAGCTTTGTAAGGAGCTCCTACAATGAGCAGTTCTTC.

This clonotype has a handful of counts. The V call is TRBV7-9, the J call TRBJ2-3; no reliable D call. CDR3 size: 14 residues. Trimming pared 5 bases from V and 1 base from J, leaving 10 bases between. Germline assignment: CDR1 SEHNR and CDR2 FQNEAQ (reference sequence). The CDR3 region has the DNA TGTGCCAGCAGCCCACGTTTTGGCACAGATACGCAGTATTTT. Its protein product is CASSPRFGTDTQYF.

This clonotype was recorded many times. The gene calls are TRBV6-5 and TRBJ2-2; no clear D. The germline gives CDR1 MNHEY, CDR2 SVGAGI. Trimming shortened V by 6 bases and J by 0 bases, and 5 bases separated the two germline ends. The CDR3 is 13 residues long. The CDR3, as DNA: TGTGCCAGCAGGGGGTCGAACACCGGGGAGCTGTTTTTT. Residues: CASRGSNTGELFF.

This clonotype was found many times. The rearrangement uses TRBV6-1 and TRBJ2-1, with 9 positions matching TRBD2. Germline CDR1 MNHNS, CDR2 SASEGT. The V and J ends lost 8 bases and 8 bases, in that order; junction bases with no gene match: 10. This CDR3 spans 14 amino acids. This CDR3 is CASGPAGGPYEQFF. The CDR3 nucleotides read TGTGCCAGCGGCCCGGCGGGAGGGCCCTATGAGCAGTTCTTC.